One sample yielded the 25 T cell receptor beta chains listed below, sequenced in a study of blood T cell repertoires in COVID-19. Some clones are missing from TCRdb's copy, which holds only in-frame ones; the method was immunoSEQ multiplex PCR. Altogether 350,000 or so clones are present, approximately 88% being singletons, with the ten largest covering 1.5% to 2%. The material sequenced was peripheral blood. The source is a woman in her 30s with COVID-19, enrolled during active disease.

In nucleotides, the CDR3 is TGTGCCAGTACCCTGACAGGTCGGTGGGATTATGGCTACACCTTC. Translated, it gives CASTLTGRWDYGYTF. V is TRBV19 and J is TRBJ1-2; possible D gene TRBD1, 6 bases. CDR3 length: 15 residues. Trimming removed 7 bases at V and 5 bases at J, with 20 bases between. CDR1 is LNHDA, CDR2 SQIVND, per germline (reference sequence).

CDR3 sequence reads: CASSLGQRGYTF. The CDR3 DNA sequence: TGTGCCAGCAGCCTTGGACAGCGTGGCTACACCTTC. The V call is TRBV7-9, the J call TRBJ1-2, with D perhaps TRBD1 (6 bases). CDR1 SEHNR and CDR2 FQNEAQ come from the germline V gene (reference sequence). V shed 5 bases and J shed 7 bases, with 11 bases lying between them. This CDR3 is built from 12 residues.

This clone appeared once. The chain carries TRBV15 and TRBJ2-1; TRBD2 aligns across 8 bases. CDR3 size: 17 residues. Germline assignment: CDR1 LNHNV and CDR2 YYDKDF (reference sequence). V trimming: 5 bases; J trimming: 2 bases; junction bases outside the gene matches: 11. CDR3 DNA sequence: TGTGCCACCAGCCCCGCGGGCAGCGGGGGCCCCTACAATGAGCAGTTCTTC. Amino acids: CATSPAGSGGPYNEQFF.

This clone was seen ten or more times. The chain uses TRBV2 and TRBJ1-6; D is possibly TRBD1 (5 bases). V was trimmed by 5 bases and J by 14 bases, leaving 19 bases between them. The CDR3 is 14 amino acids. The germline CDR1 and CDR2 sequences are SNHLY and FYNNEI. CDR3 residues: CASSPRYGGEALHF. The CDR3 coding sequence is TGTGCCAGCAGTCCCAGATATGGGGGGGAGGCCCTCCACTTT.

The chain carries TRBV2 and TRBJ1-5, with D hard to call. Trimming cost V 6 bases and J 2 bases, with 11 bases left between them. The CDR3 extends over 14 amino acids. The germline gives CDR1 SNHLY, CDR2 FYNNEI. The CDR3 sequence: CASSRLEGNQPQHF. For the CDR3, the DNA is TGTGCCAGCAGCCGACTTGAAGGCAATCAGCCCCAGCATTTT. Based on the CDR3 plus reference TRBV2 and TRBJ1-5, the full variable domain is EPEVTQTPSHQVTQMGQEVILRCVPISNHLYFYWYRQILGQKVEFLVSFYNNEISEKSEIFDDQFSVERPDGSNFTLKIRSTKLEDSAMYFCASSRLEGNQPQHFGDGTRLSIL.

The chain joins TRBV4-2 to TRBJ1-2, with 7 positions matching TRBD1. The V gene end was trimmed by 1 base and the J gene end by 2 bases; junction bases not matched to a gene: 4. Germline V CDR1 and CDR2: LGHNA, YNFKEQ. This CDR3 is built from 15 residues. CDR3 protein: CASSQGGTENYGYTF. The CDR3 DNA follows: TGTGCCAGCAGCCAAGGGGGGACAGAGAACTATGGCTACACCTTC.

This rearrangement joins TRBV30 to TRBJ1-5, with 9 bases matching TRBD1. The germline CDR1 and CDR2 sequences are GTSNPN and SVGIG (reference sequence). This CDR3 spans 14 amino acids. The V gene end was trimmed by 3 bases and the J gene end by 6 bases; junction bases not matched to a gene: 6. The CDR3 bases are TGTGCCTGGAGCGACACAGGGGGCCGTCAGCCCCAGCATTTT. Protein product: CAWSDTGGRQPQHF.

The chain couples TRBV11-2 to TRBJ1-1; D may be TRBD1 (5 bases). V shed 1 base and J shed 3 bases, with 9 bases lying between them. Germline lookup yields CDR1 SGHAT and CDR2 FQNNGV. The CDR3 contains 14 residues. The CDR3 DNA is TGTGCCAGCAGCTTAGGGACGGGGGACACTGAAGCTTTCTTT. Its protein product is CASSLGTGDTEAFF. Together with reference TRBV11-2 and TRBJ1-1, the CDR3 gives the full variable domain: EAGVAQSPRYKIIEKRQSVAFWCNPISGHATLYWYQQILGQGPKLLIQFQNNGVVDDSQLPKDRFSAERLKGVDSTLKIQPAKLEDSAVYLCASSLGTGDTEAFFGQGTRLTVV.

This clone was detected only once. V usage is TRBV7-2 and J usage is TRBJ2-1; TRBD1 agrees at 7 bases. V lost 3 bases and J lost 1; bases outside the gene matches: 6. CDR3 length equals 16 residues. The germline V gene has CDR1 SGHTA and CDR2 FQGNSA. The chain's CDR3 is CASSFEGALSYNEQFF. The CDR3 nucleotides read TGTGCCAGCAGCTTTGAGGGGGCCCTGTCCTACAATGAGCAGTTCTTC.

The CDR3 spells CASSSDPTRETQYF. In nucleotides, the CDR3 is TGTGCCAGCAGCTCAGATCCGACGCGGGAGACCCAGTACTTC. This chain connects TRBV5-6 to TRBJ2-5, with D unresolved. Germline assignment: CDR1 SGHDT and CDR2 YYEEEE. V gave up 3 bases and J gave up 5 bases, with 14 bases separating them. The CDR3 loop spans 14 amino acids.

The V call is TRBV12-3 or TRBV12-4, the J call TRBJ1-2; D is ambiguous. CDR3 length: 13 residues. V lost 3 bases to trimming and J lost 2 bases, with 7 bases between them. The CDR3 spells CASSFAVNYGYTF. DNA for the CDR3: TGTGCCAGCAGTTTTGCGGTGAACTATGGCTACACCTTC.

The chain couples TRBV27 to TRBJ1-1; no clear D gene. CDR3 size: 14 residues. Germline-derived CDR1 and CDR2 are MNHEY and SMNVEV (reference sequence). V was cut by 2 bases and J by 2 bases, with 9 bases left in between. The chain's CDR3 is CASSLEATNTEAFF. Here the CDR3 DNA reads TGTGCCAGCAGTTTAGAGGCGACCAACACTGAAGCTTTCTTT.

This rearrangement joins TRBV5-1 to TRBJ2-3; D ambiguous. With 0 bases removed from V and 0 bases from J, the gap between germline ends came to 5 bases. CDR1 and CDR2 from the germline V gene are SGHRS and YFSETQ. There are 14 residues in the CDR3. CDR3 bases: TGCGCCAGCAGCTTGGAACTCAGCACAGATACGCAGTATTTT. Translated, it gives CASSLELSTDTQYF.

J is TRBJ2-1 and V is TRBV9; 12 positions agree with TRBD2. From germline, CDR1 is SGDLS and CDR2 YYNGEE. This CDR3 contains 16 residues. V shed 0 bases, J shed 5 bases, and the junction held 3 bases outside the gene matches. In DNA, the CDR3 is TGTGCCAGCAGCGTAGGGACTAGCGGGGTGGACAATGAGCAGTTCTTC. As protein: CASSVGTSGVDNEQFF.

The V and J genes are TRBV11-2 and TRBJ2-1; TRBD2 matches at 8 bases. The CDR3 loop spans 12 amino acids. V lost 4 bases to trimming and J lost 15 bases; unmatched junction nucleotides: 8. The germline V gene encodes CDR1 SGHAT and CDR2 FQNNGV. This chain's CDR3 is CASSSGRGALFF. Here the CDR3 DNA reads TGTGCCAGCAGCTCCGGGCGGGGGGCATTGTTCTTC.

The J gene is TRBJ2-7, the V gene TRBV6-5; no firm D call. V lost 8 bases and J lost 6, with 11 bases in between. This CDR3 has 11 amino acids. Germline V gene data show CDR1 as MNHEY and CDR2 as SVGAGI. CDR3 sequence: CASRPQAEQYV. The DNA of the CDR3 is TGTGCCAGCCGCCCCCAGGCCGAGCAGTACGTC.

V gene TRBV13 combines with J gene TRBJ1-4, with TRBD1 as a possible D gene (5 bases). V shed 3 bases and J shed 7 bases, with 18 bases lying between them. Per germline, CDR1 PRHDT and CDR2 FYEKMQ (reference sequence). This CDR3 contains 16 residues. The CDR3 region is CASSLRYRSTGEKLFF. The CDR3 DNA reads as TGTGCCAGCAGCTTGCGTTACAGGTCTACTGGTGAAAAACTGTTTTTT. The variable domain in full, with the rest retrieved from reference TRBV13 and TRBJ1-4, is AAGVIQSPRHLIKEKRETATLKCYPIPRHDTVYWYQQGPGQDPQFLISFYEKMQSDKGSIPDRFSAQQFSDYHSELNMSSLELGDSALYFCASSLRYRSTGEKLFFGSGTQLSVL.

The chain combines TRBV7-6 with TRBJ1-1, with 8 bases fitting TRBD1. CDR1 is SGHVS, CDR2 FNYEAQ, per germline. This CDR3 contains 15 residues. With V trimmed by 4 bases and J by 4 bases, 8 bases remained unmatched. CDR3 residues: CASSSGGQGRTEAFF. CDR3 DNA: TGTGCCAGCAGCTCAGGGGGCCAGGGGCGCACTGAAGCTTTCTTT.

V usage is TRBV5-6 and J usage is TRBJ1-1, with D possibly matching TRBD1 (6 bases). The V gene lost 3 bases and the J gene lost 11 bases, with 20 bases spanning the gap. Germline loops: CDR1 SGHDT, CDR2 YYEEEE. This CDR3 spans 14 amino acids. The chain's CDR3 is CASSYPTSGGRAFF. For the CDR3, the DNA is TGTGCCAGCAGCTACCCTACCTCGGGGGGCAGGGCTTTCTTT.

This clone was counted a few times. The rearrangement joins TRBV28 to TRBJ1-1, with 7 bases identical to TRBD1. The V and J ends lost 11 bases and 3 bases, in that order; junction bases with no gene match: 12. The CDR3 loop spans 14 amino acids. The V gene's germline CDR1 is MDHEN and CDR2 SYDVKM. The CDR3 nucleotides are TGTGCCGTCAGGGGGTCACCGGTCGACACTGAAGCTTTCTTT. Its protein product is CAVRGSPVDTEAFF.

This rearrangement joins TRBV2 to TRBJ1-4; 8 bases are shared with TRBD1. Germline CDR1 and CDR2: SNHLY and FYNNEI. This CDR3 is 14 amino acids long. J lost 8 bases, V lost 5 bases, and 7 bases had no gene match. The CDR3 protein is CASSTTGEGEKLFF. The CDR3 DNA reads TGTGCCAGCAGTACGACAGGGGAAGGGGAAAAACTGTTTTTT.

The gene calls are TRBV7-2 and TRBJ1-5; D is undetermined. Trimming removed 6 bases at V and 3 bases at J, with 12 bases between. The CDR3 is 14 residues long. The germline gives CDR1 SGHTA, CDR2 FQGNSA. CDR3 DNA: TGTGCCAGCAGGCCGACTGATTACAATCAGCCCCAGCATTTT. It is translated as CASRPTDYNQPQHF.

V and J are TRBV6-6 and TRBJ1-1, with D possibly TRBD1 on 6 matching bases. Trimming removed 5 bases at V and 4 bases at J, with 20 bases between. The germline V gene has CDR1 MNHNY and CDR2 SVGAGI (reference sequence). This CDR3 has 16 amino acids. As DNA, the CDR3 is TGTGCCAGCAGTCGAGGCCCCGCAGGGGCGCGCACTGAAGCTTTCTTT. This encodes CASSRGPAGARTEAFF.

The V and J genes are TRBV27 and TRBJ2-1; the D is unclear. The CDR3 runs to 12 residues. Deletions cut 6 bases from V and 9 bases from J, with 12 bases between. Germline lookup yields CDR1 MNHEY and CDR2 SMNVEV (reference sequence). In nucleotides, the CDR3 is TGTGCCAGCAGCCCTATAGCTGGTGAGCAGTTCTTC. Residues: CASSPIAGEQFF.

The chain couples TRBV3-1 (or the pseudogene TRBV3-2) to TRBJ2-3; 9 bases line up with TRBD2. V lost 0 bases, J lost 4 bases, and 5 bases stayed unmatched. This CDR3 has 16 amino acids. CDR1 is LGHDT, CDR2 YNNKEL, per germline (reference sequence). The CDR3 loop reads CASSQEGAGGPDTQYF. CDR3 coding DNA: TGTGCCAGCAGCCAAGAAGGGGCGGGGGGGCCAGATACGCAGTATTTT.